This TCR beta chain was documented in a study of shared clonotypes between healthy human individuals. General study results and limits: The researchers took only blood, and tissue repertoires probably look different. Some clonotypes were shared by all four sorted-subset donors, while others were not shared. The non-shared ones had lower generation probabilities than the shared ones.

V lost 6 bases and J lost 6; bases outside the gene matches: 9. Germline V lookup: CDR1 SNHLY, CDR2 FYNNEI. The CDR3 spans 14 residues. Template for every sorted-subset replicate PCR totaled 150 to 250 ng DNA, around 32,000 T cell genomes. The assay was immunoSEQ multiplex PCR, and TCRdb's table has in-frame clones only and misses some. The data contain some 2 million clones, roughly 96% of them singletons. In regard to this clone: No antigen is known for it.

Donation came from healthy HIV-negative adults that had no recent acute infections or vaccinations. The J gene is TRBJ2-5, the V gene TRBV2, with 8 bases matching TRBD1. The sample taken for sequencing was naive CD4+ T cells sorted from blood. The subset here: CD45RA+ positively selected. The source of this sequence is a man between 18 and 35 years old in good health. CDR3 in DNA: TGTGCCAGCAGCCCGCGGACAGGGTTGAAGACCCAGTACTTC. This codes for CASSPRTGLKTQYF.